The TCR beta chain under discussion was sequenced for a study of shared clonotypes between healthy human individuals. Measured with immunoSEQ multiplex PCR; TCRdb has only the in-frame clones, and not every one. The sample holds 2 million to 2.5 million clones, about 90% seen once. This clone was counted a few times. Antigen: not known. Study-level points and caveats: Clonotype sharing levels among donors were expected to vary with sequencing depth. The four-donor shared clonotypes exceeded non-shared clonotypes in generation probability, with non-shared ones scoring lower. Donor scarcity curtailed the genetic and exposure-history diversity represented herein. Tissue TCR repertoires likely differ from these blood-only repertoires.

Sequencing was performed on naive CD4+ T cells from PBMCs. This sample's subset: CD45RA+ positively selected. This receptor was obtained from a man younger than 35 in good health. Some clones in this sample may be carry-over from other donors' samples.

The DNA of the CDR3 is TGTGCCAGCAGTGACGACAGGGGCGGTTATGGCTACACCTTC. Protein sequence: CASSDDRGGYGYTF. The rearrangement uses TRBV25-1 and TRBJ1-2, with TRBD1 matching over 8 bases. The CDR3 sequence is 14 residues long. Trimming cost V 3 bases and J 5 bases; bases outside gene matches: 5. In germline, CDR1 is MGHDK, CDR2 SYGVNS.